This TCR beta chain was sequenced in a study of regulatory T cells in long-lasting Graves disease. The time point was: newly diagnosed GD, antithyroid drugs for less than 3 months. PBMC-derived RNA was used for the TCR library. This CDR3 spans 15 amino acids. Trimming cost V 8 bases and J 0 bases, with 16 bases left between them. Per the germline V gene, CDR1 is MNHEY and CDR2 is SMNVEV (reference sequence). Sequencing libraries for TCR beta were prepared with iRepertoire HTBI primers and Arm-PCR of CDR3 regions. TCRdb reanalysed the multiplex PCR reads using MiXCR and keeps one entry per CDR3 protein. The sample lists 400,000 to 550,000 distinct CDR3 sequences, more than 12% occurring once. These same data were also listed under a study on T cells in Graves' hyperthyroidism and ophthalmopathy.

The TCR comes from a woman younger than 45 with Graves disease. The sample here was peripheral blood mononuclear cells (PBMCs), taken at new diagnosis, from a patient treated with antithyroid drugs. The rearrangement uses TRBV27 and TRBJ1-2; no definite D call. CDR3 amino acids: CASSFQDGSNYGYTF. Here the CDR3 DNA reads TGTGCCAGCTCTTTTCAGGATGGCTCTAACTATGGCTACACCTTC.